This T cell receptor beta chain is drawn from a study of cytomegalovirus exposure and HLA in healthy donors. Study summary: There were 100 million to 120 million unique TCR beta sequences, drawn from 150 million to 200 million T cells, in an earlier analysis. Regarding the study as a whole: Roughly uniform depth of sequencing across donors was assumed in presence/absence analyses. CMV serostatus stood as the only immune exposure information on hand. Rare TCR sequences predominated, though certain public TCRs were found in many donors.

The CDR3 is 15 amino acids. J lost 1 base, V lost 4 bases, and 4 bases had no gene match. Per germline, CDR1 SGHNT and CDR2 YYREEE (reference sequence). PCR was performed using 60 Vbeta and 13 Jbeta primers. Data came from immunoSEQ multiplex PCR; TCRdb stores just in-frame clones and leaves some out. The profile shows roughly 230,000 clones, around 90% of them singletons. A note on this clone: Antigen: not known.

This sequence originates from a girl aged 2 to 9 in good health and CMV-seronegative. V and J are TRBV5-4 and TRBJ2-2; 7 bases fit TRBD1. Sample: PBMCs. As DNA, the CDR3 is TGTGCCAGCAGCGAGGGACAGAGGAACACCGGGGAGCTGTTTTTT. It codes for CASSEGQRNTGELFF.